The next 5 T cell receptor beta chains were all read from a single sample in a study of T cells in Graves' hyperthyroidism and ophthalmopathy. Researchers amplified the TCR beta CDR3 regions from RNA transcripts. Initially, a first-round RT-PCR of the TCR CDR3 employed the HTBI primer set. TCRdb re-called the multiplex PCR reads through MiXCR, storing one row per CDR3 protein. The table shows 380,000 or so distinct CDR3 sequences, with approximately 15% occurring only once. Material: blood. The receptors were sampled from a woman aged 30 to 39 with Graves' hyperthyroidism.

This clonotype was seen at least ten times. V gene TRBV6-1 combines with J gene TRBJ2-7; 10 bases match TRBD2. The CDR3 is made up of 14 amino acids. Germline V gene sequence: CDR1 MNHNS, CDR2 SASEGT. The V gene end was trimmed by 7 bases and the J gene end by 3 bases; junction bases not matched to a gene: 6. The CDR3 bases are TGTGCCAGCAACCTAAGCGGGAGGGACTACGAGCAGTACTTC. Translating gives CASNLSGRDYEQYF.

In this sample, this clonotype turned up a few times. Just one base apart from a much larger clone, this may be a read error. The chain uses TRBV2 and TRBJ2-1; no clear D gene. The germline V and J ends were trimmed by 10 bases and 4 bases, with 17 bases remaining between them. The CDR3 runs to 14 residues. CDR1 SNHLY and CDR2 FYNNEI come from the germline V gene. The DNA of the CDR3 is TGTGCCACCACGTTTACAGAGGCGTACAATGAGCAGTTCTTC. This translates into CATTFTEAYNEQFF.

This clonotype was detected ten times or more. The rearrangement uses TRBV2 and TRBJ1-4, with 9 positions matching TRBD1. Germline V gene lookup returns CDR1 SNHLY and CDR2 FYNNEI. There are 16 residues in the CDR3. The ends lost 5 bases at V and 7 bases at J; junction bases unmatched: 11. As DNA, the CDR3 is TGTGCCAGCAGTCGGGACAGGGACCCCGTAGGTGAAAAACTGTTTTTT. Its protein product is CASSRDRDPVGEKLFF.

In regard to this clonotype: An end of the junction does not agree with germline; a read error may underlie this. V is TRBV6-9 and J is TRBJ2-1; TRBD1 might be the D (6 bases). CDR3 length: 10 amino acids. CDR1 and CDR2 from the germline V gene are MNHGY and SVAAGI. The CDR3 loop reads CASSSGHLIF. The CDR3 region has the DNA TGTGCCAGCAGTTCGGGACATCTAATCTTC.

The chain uses TRBV28 and TRBJ1-3; D ambiguous. Deletions cut 3 bases from V and 4 bases from J, with 10 bases between. In germline, CDR1 is MDHEN, CDR2 SYDVKM. The CDR3 consists of 14 residues. The DNA of the CDR3 is TGTGCCAGCAGTTTGTTACCTTCGGGAAACACCATATATTTT. Protein sequence: CASSLLPSGNTIYF. Full variable domain (remainder filled in from reference TRBV28 and TRBJ1-3): DVKVTQSSRYLVKRTGEKVFLECVQDMDHENMFWYRQDPGLGLRLIYFSYDVKMKEKGDIPEGYSVSREKKERFSLILESASTNQTSMYLCASSLLPSGNTIYFGEGSWLTVV.